This is a list of T cell receptor beta chains from one sample in a study of blood T cell repertoires in COVID-19. Sequenced by immunoSEQ multiplex PCR; TCRdb stores in-frame clones only, minus some. This sample yields around 260,000 clones, of which approximately 81% are seen a single time; 4.2% belongs to the top ten. The sequencing input was peripheral blood. The receptors stem from a man in his 60s with acute or convalescent COVID-19. Each CDR3 is given without its conserved first and last residue. The D gene is left open where the match is weak.

TRBV4-1	12	TRBJ2-7	NA	ASSQDPLSYEQY
TRBV5-8	13	TRBJ1-2	TRBD1	ASSPGTGGANGYT
TRBV29-1	13	TRBJ1-2	TRBD1	SVAMTGGGNYGYT
TRBV10-1	13	TRBJ2-1	TRBD2	ASSSAGERRGEQF
TRBV4-1	15	TRBJ2-1	TRBD1	ASSQEDRVRTYNEQF
TRBV5-4	12	TRBJ2-5	NA	ASSLAGVGETQY
TRBV6-1	13	TRBJ2-7	NA	ASSDTQGFLGEQY
TRBV24-1	13	TRBJ2-3	TRBD1	ATSDSGQGTDTQY
TRBV3-1/TRBV3-2	14	TRBJ1-2	NA	ASSRTGTPVYYGYT
TRBV4-1	14	TRBJ2-7	NA	ASSPYTGTGQYEQY
TRBV7-9	13	TRBJ1-6	NA	ASSFWGEGYSPLH
TRBV6-1	12	TRBJ1-5	NA	ASSEGSATRPQH
TRBV21-1	15	TRBJ2-2	NA	ASSASGGIPNTGELF
TRBV4-1	12	TRBJ1-1	TRBD1	ASRLQGAFTEAF
TRBV19	14	TRBJ1-2	NA	ASIPRDTLSEGGYT
TRBV28	13	TRBJ2-3	TRBD1	ASSLPGGSTDTQY
TRBV6-2/TRBV6-3	10	TRBJ1-1	NA	ASSTRQEEAF
TRBV5-8	11	TRBJ1-1	NA	ASSFRANTEAF
TRBV6-6	13	TRBJ1-4	NA	ASSSSGRENEKLF
TRBV7-9	11	TRBJ2-1	NA	ASSFILYNEQF
TRBV19	16	TRBJ2-2	NA	ASSTHPLDSVKPGELF
TRBV7-8	12	TRBJ1-1	NA	ASSYFHENTEAF
TRBV5-1	12	TRBJ1-1	TRBD1	ASSLDRGTDEAF
TRBV2	12	TRBJ1-1	TRBD1	ASSLEGARTEAF
TRBV24-1	10	TRBJ2-5	NA	ATSGGPWTQY
TRBV7-9	15	TRBJ1-2	TRBD1	ASSFAAGADRVNGYT
TRBV19	12	TRBJ1-3	TRBD1	ASTLTGVGNTIY
TRBV27	12	TRBJ2-7	NA	ASSFYDSSYEQY
TRBV19	12	TRBJ1-5	TRBD1	ASRRTGSDQPQH
TRBV5-5	12	TRBJ2-7	NA	ASSLGAGSYEQY
TRBV5-1	13	TRBJ1-5	TRBD1	ASSSTGGSNQPQH
TRBV6-1	13	TRBJ1-2	TRBD1	ASSEATGPNYGYT
TRBV19	13	TRBJ2-1	TRBD2	ASTSRAGGLNEQF
TRBV6-5	11	TRBJ2-1	NA	ASSYDRHNEQF
TRBV3-1/TRBV3-2	16	TRBJ2-3	TRBD2	ASSQRHPGTSGTDTQY
TRBV5-1	13	TRBJ2-7	TRBD1	ASSLGLGTGYEQY
TRBV28	13	TRBJ2-2	NA	ASSFRGIGTGELF
TRBV7-6	14	TRBJ2-1	NA	ASSLGAEGTHNEQF
TRBV3-1/TRBV3-2	16	TRBJ2-1	TRBD2	ASSQVASGGGSYNEQF
TRBV9	13	TRBJ2-1	NA	ASSGDGRYYNEQF
TRBV6-6	16	TRBJ1-1	NA	ASSRTALPIKGYTEAF
TRBV30	11	TRBJ1-2	NA	AWSVSGNYGYT
TRBV10-3	10	TRBJ2-2	NA	ASGEQTGELF
TRBV19	13	TRBJ1-5	TRBD1	ASSRSTGSNQPQH
TRBV10-1	13	TRBJ1-1	NA	ASSESQGLNTEAF